These T cell receptor beta chains were read from a single sample in a study of T cells in Graves' hyperthyroidism and ophthalmopathy. MiXCR, applied by TCRdb to the multiplex PCR reads, yields one record per CDR3 protein. The sample carries under 350,000 distinct CDR3 sequences, 13% recorded once. The source material was blood. These receptors were collected from a woman between 25 and 40 years old with Graves' hyperthyroidism that later progressed to Graves' ophthalmopathy. Each CDR3 is given with its conserved first and last residue. Fields, in order: V gene, clone size, J gene, CDR3 length, D gene, CDR3 DNA, CDR3 protein. The D gene is left open where the match is weak. Clone size is given for some rows only: seen once, a few or many times, or a class if the clone is expanded.

V: TRBV28
size: many
J: TRBJ2-2
length: 16
D: .
DNA: TGTGCCAGCAGACTCACGACAGGGAGGACGACCGGGGAGCTGTTTTTT
CDR3: CASRLTTGRTTGELFF

V: TRBV6-6
size: .
J: TRBJ2-2
length: 19
D: TRBD2
DNA: TGTGCCAGCAGTTACTCAGGACTAGCGGGAGTTCTGCACACCGGGGAGCTGTTTTTT
CDR3: CASSYSGLAGVLHTGELFF

V: TRBV19
size: many
J: TRBJ1-5
length: 15
D: .
DNA: TGTGCCAGTAGTGAGGGGGGAGGGACTAATCAGCCCCAGCATTTT
CDR3: CASSEGGGTNQPQHF

V: TRBV7-2
size: many
J: TRBJ2-7
length: 16
D: TRBD1
DNA: TGTGCCAGCAGCTTAGTGACCTGGGACAGCTCCTACGAGCAGTACTTC
CDR3: CASSLVTWDSSYEQYF

V: TRBV6-1
size: many
J: TRBJ1-5
length: 14
D: .
DNA: TGTGCCAGCAGTTATCGGGGGGGCAATCAGCCCCAGCATTTT
CDR3: CASSYRGGNQPQHF

V: TRBV20-1
size: .
J: TRBJ2-5
length: 15
D: TRBD2
DNA: TGCAGTGCTCTCCCCAGCGGGGTACTACAAGAGACCCAGTACTTC
CDR3: CSALPSGVLQETQYF

V: TRBV11-1
size: many
J: TRBJ2-1
length: 13
D: .
DNA: TGTGCCAGCAGCTTCCTTGCCTACAATGAGCAGTTCTTC
CDR3: CASSFLAYNEQFF

V: TRBV12-3/TRBV12-4
size: many
J: TRBJ2-1
length: 14
D: TRBD1
DNA: TGTGCCAGCAGTTTTGGGGACAGATACAATGAGCAGTTCTTC
CDR3: CASSFGDRYNEQFF

V: TRBV30
size: many
J: TRBJ2-3
length: 14
D: .
DNA: TGTGCCTGGAGTGGGTGGGAGAACACTCATACGCAGTATTTT
CDR3: CAWSGWENTHTQYF

V: TRBV7-2
size: many
J: TRBJ1-3
length: 13
D: .
DNA: TGTGCCAGCAGCCCACTAAGAGGAAACACCATATATTTT
CDR3: CASSPLRGNTIYF

V: TRBV7-2
size: many
J: TRBJ1-2
length: 14
D: .
DNA: TGTGCCAGCAGCTTCCCAGGGGTCCGCTATGGCTACACCTTC
CDR3: CASSFPGVRYGYTF

V: TRBV6-2/TRBV6-3
size: .
J: TRBJ2-1
length: 12
D: .
DNA: TGTGCCAGCAGTTACCTACAGTTACCGCAGTTCTTC
CDR3: CASSYLQLPQFF

V: TRBV30
size: many
J: TRBJ2-6
length: 15
D: TRBD2
DNA: TGTGCCTGGAATGGGAGGGCGGCTGGGGCCAACGTCCTGACTTTC
CDR3: CAWNGRAAGANVLTF

V: TRBV20-1
size: many
J: TRBJ2-7
length: 11
D: .
DNA: TGCAGTGCTCATACAGGCTACGAGCAGTACTTC
CDR3: CSAHTGYEQYF

V: TRBV6-1
size: few
J: TRBJ2-7
length: 16
D: .
DNA: TGTGCCACACTCTTCCCCCGGGACTTCGGAGCCGGGGAGCAGTACTTC
CDR3: CATLFPRDFGAGEQYF

V: TRBV3-1
size: many
J: TRBJ1-3
length: 16
D: .
DNA: TGTGCCAGCCGGTCAGGGAGCATCGTATCTGGAAACACCATATATTTT
CDR3: CASRSGSIVSGNTIYF

V: TRBV18
size: many
J: TRBJ1-6
length: 15
D: TRBD1
DNA: TGTGCCAGCTCACCAGGGACAGGGAACAATTCACCCCTCCACTTT
CDR3: CASSPGTGNNSPLHF

V: TRBV24-1
size: .
J: TRBJ1-1
length: 12
D: .
DNA: TGTGCCACCAGTGATTTCGCAGGGAAAGCTTTCTTT
CDR3: CATSDFAGKAFF

V: TRBV6-5
size: many
J: TRBJ2-1
length: 16
D: .
DNA: TGTGCCAGCAGTTACTCGATTAAGGGCTCCTACAATGAGCAGTTCTTC
CDR3: CASSYSIKGSYNEQFF

V: TRBV12-3/TRBV12-4
size: many
J: TRBJ2-1
length: 14
D: .
DNA: TGTGCCAGCAGTTTATCCCAACGGGCCAATGAGCAGTTCTTC
CDR3: CASSLSQRANEQFF

V: TRBV6-1
size: many
J: TRBJ1-2
length: 14
D: .
DNA: TGTGCCAGCAGACCGACAGAGACTAACTATGGCTACACCTTC
CDR3: CASRPTETNYGYTF

V: TRBV3-1
size: .
J: TRBJ2-7
length: 13
D: TRBD2
DNA: TGTGCCAGCAGCCCTCACGAGCGGGGCGAGCAGTACTTC
CDR3: CASSPHERGEQYF

V: TRBV30
size: many
J: TRBJ2-1
length: 14
D: .
DNA: TGTGCCTGGAGTACAACCCTACACCTCAATGAGCAGTTCTTC
CDR3: CAWSTTLHLNEQFF

V: TRBV27
size: many
J: TRBJ1-5
length: 14
D: TRBD1
DNA: TGTGCCAGCAGCCTACAGGGGGGGGATCAGCCCCAGCATTTT
CDR3: CASSLQGGDQPQHF

V: TRBV5-1
size: many
J: TRBJ2-7
length: 14
D: .
DNA: TGCGCCAGCAGCTTCGACAGAGTAGCCTACGAGCAGTACTTC
CDR3: CASSFDRVAYEQYF

V: TRBV7-9
size: .
J: TRBJ1-4
length: 12
D: .
DNA: TGTGCCAGCAGCCGAGGGGCGGAAAAACTGTTTTTT
CDR3: CASSRGAEKLFF

V: TRBV20-1
size: many
J: TRBJ2-7
length: 10
D: .
DNA: TGCAGTGCTGAGTGGGGCGAGCAGTACTTC
CDR3: CSAEWGEQYF

V: TRBV27
size: many
J: TRBJ1-2
length: 15
D: TRBD1
DNA: TGTGCCAGCAGGAAGGACAGGGCAGCTAACTATGGCTACACCTTC
CDR3: CASRKDRAANYGYTF

V: TRBV18
size: few
J: TRBJ2-2
length: 16
D: .
DNA: TGTGCCAGCTCACCACCGGGGACGGGTGACACCGGGGAGCTGTTTTTT
CDR3: CASSPPGTGDTGELFF

V: TRBV20-1
size: many
J: TRBJ2-3
length: 12
D: .
DNA: TGCAGTGCTAGAGTTGGCACAGATACGCAGTATTTT
CDR3: CSARVGTDTQYF

V: TRBV28
size: few
J: TRBJ2-6
length: 17
D: TRBD1
DNA: TGTGCCAGCAGTTTTCTTAGGGGGCTGGCTGGGGCCAACGTCCTGACTTTC
CDR3: CASSFLRGLAGANVLTF

V: TRBV7-9
size: many
J: TRBJ2-7
length: 13
D: .
DNA: TGTGCCAGCAGCTTAGTGTCCTCCTACGAGCAGTACTTC
CDR3: CASSLVSSYEQYF

V: TRBV9
size: many
J: TRBJ2-1
length: 15
D: TRBD2
DNA: TGTGCCAGCAGCGTAGATCCTAGCGGGAGGTATGAGCAGTTCTTC
CDR3: CASSVDPSGRYEQFF

V: TRBV9
size: few
J: TRBJ1-2
length: 12
D: .
DNA: TGTGCCAGCAGCGAGGGTGCCGGAGGCTACACCTTC
CDR3: CASSEGAGGYTF

V: TRBV6-2/TRBV6-3
size: many
J: TRBJ2-3
length: 16
D: .
DNA: TGTGCCAGCAGTTACTGGGGCCGGTCTAGCACAGATACGCAGTATTTT
CDR3: CASSYWGRSSTDTQYF

V: TRBV27
size: many
J: TRBJ1-2
length: 17
D: .
DNA: TGTGCCAGCAGTTTAGGGCAGGGAACCTTGAAAGTCTATGGCTACACCTTC
CDR3: CASSLGQGTLKVYGYTF

V: TRBV13
size: many
J: TRBJ2-7
length: 14
D: .
DNA: TGTGCCAGCAGCTCCAAGCCTTCCACCTACGAGCAGTACTTC
CDR3: CASSSKPSTYEQYF

V: TRBV4-1
size: many
J: TRBJ2-7
length: 14
D: .
DNA: TGCGCCAGCAGCCAAAGCTCTGGATCCTACGAGCAGTACTTC
CDR3: CASSQSSGSYEQYF

V: TRBV20-1
size: many
J: TRBJ2-7
length: 14
D: TRBD2
DNA: TGCAGTGCCGAGGGGACTAGCGGGACCTACGAGCAGTACTTC
CDR3: CSAEGTSGTYEQYF

V: TRBV28
size: many
J: TRBJ2-3
length: 11
D: .
DNA: TGTGCCAGCAGAGACACAGATACGCAGTATTTT
CDR3: CASRDTDTQYF

V: TRBV28
size: many
J: TRBJ1-3
length: 14
D: .
DNA: TGTGCCAGCAGCCTGACCCTCTCTGGAAACACCATATATTTT
CDR3: CASSLTLSGNTIYF

V: TRBV18
size: many
J: TRBJ1-2
length: 14
D: TRBD1
DNA: TGTGCCAGCTCACCAGTTCAACAGGGGGAAGGCTACACCTTC
CDR3: CASSPVQQGEGYTF

V: TRBV9
size: few
J: TRBJ2-1
length: 16
D: TRBD2
DNA: TGTGCCAGCAGCGTAACAGGGACTAGCGGAAGGACCCTGCAGTTCTTC
CDR3: CASSVTGTSGRTLQFF